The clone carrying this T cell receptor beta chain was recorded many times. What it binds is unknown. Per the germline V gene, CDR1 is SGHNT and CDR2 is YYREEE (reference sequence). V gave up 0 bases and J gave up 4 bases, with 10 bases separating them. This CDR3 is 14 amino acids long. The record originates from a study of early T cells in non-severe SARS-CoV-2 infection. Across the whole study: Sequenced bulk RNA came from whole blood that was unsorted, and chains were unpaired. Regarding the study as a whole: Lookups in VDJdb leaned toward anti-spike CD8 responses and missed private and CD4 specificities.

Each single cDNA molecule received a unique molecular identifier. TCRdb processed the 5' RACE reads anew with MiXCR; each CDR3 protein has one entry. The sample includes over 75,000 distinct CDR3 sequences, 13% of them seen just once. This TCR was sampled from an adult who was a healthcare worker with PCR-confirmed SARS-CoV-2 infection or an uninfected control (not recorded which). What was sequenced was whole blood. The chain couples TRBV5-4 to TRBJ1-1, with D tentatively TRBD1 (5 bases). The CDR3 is CASSLVGEGTEAFF. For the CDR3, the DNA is TGTGCCAGCAGCTTGGTAGGGGAGGGCACTGAAGCTTTCTTT.